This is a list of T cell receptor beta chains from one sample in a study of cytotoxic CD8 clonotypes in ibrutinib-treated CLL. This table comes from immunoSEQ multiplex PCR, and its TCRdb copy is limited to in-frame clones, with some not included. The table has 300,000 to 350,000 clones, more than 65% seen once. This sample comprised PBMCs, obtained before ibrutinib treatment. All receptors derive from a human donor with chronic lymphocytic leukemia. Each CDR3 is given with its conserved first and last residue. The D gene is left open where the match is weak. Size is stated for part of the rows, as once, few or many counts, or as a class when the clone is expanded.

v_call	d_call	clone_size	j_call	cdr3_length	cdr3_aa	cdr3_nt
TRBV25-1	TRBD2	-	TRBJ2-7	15	CASSEAGGTSYEQYF	TGTGCCAGCAGTGAAGCGGGAGGTACCTCCTACGAGCAGTACTTC
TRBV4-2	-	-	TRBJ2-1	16	CASSQAVLAVNNEQFF	TGTGCCAGCAGCCAAGCGGTCCTGGCGGTAAACAATGAGCAGTTCTTC
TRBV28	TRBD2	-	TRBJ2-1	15	CASGRLARGYNEQFF	TGTGCCAGCGGGCGACTAGCCCGAGGCTACAATGAGCAGTTCTTC
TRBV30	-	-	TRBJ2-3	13	CAWSPIPTDTQYF	TGTGCCTGGAGTCCCATCCCTACCGATACGCAGTATTTT
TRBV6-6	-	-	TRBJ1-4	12	CASSYIGEKLFF	TGTGCCAGCAGTTACATCGGAGAAAAACTGTTTTTT
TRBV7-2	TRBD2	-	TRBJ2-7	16	CASSLGPSGGAYEQYF	TGTGCCAGCAGCTTAGGCCCTAGCGGGGGGGCTTACGAGCAGTACTTC
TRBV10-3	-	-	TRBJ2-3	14	CAISPDPSTDTQYF	TGTGCCATCAGCCCAGACCCTAGCACAGATACGCAGTATTTT
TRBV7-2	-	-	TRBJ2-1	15	CASKGDRGRYNEQFF	TGTGCCAGCAAGGGGGACCGAGGGAGGTACAATGAGCAGTTCTTC
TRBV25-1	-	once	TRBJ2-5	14	CASSDVAVEETQYF	TGTGCCAGCAGTGACGTCGCGGTCGAAGAGACCCAGTACTTC
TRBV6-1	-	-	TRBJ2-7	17	CASSEIRPGLNSYEQYF	TGTGCCAGCAGTGAAATTCGGCCGGGGCTTAACTCCTACGAGCAGTACTTC
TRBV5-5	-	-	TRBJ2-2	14	CASSLGGLSGELFF	TGTGCCAGCAGCTTGGGAGGACTTTCCGGGGAGCTGTTTTTT
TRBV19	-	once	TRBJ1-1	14	CASSPPLRDIKTFF	TGTGCCAGTAGTCCACCCCTCCGGGACATTAAAACTTTCTTT
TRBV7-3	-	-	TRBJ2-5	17	CASSLIGRDAYQETQYF	TGTGCCAGCAGCTTAATTGGTAGGGACGCCTACCAAGAGACCCAGTACTTC
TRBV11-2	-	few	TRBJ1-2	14	CASSLEAMGYGYTF	TGTGCCAGCAGCTTAGAGGCCATGGGCTATGGCTACACCTTC
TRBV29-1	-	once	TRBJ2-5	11	CSARRQETQYF	TGCAGCGCTCGGAGACAAGAGACCCAGTACTTC
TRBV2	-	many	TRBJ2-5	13	CASSKLAAETQYF	TGTGCCAGCAGTAAGCTGGCAGCGGAGACCCAGTACTTC
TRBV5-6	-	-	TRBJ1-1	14	CASSAVTMNTEAFF	TGTGCCAGCAGCGCCGTCACCATGAACACTGAAGCTTTCTTT
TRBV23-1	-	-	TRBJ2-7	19	CASSQSARTTGKHSYEQYF	TGCGCCAGCAGTCAATCGGCCCGAACTACAGGAAAGCACTCCTACGAGCAGTACTTC
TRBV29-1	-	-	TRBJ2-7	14	CSVCEAGGVGEQYF	TGCAGCGTCTGTGAGGCCGGTGGGGTAGGCGAGCAGTACTTC
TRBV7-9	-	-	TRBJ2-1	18	CASSLSPWASDSYNEQFF	TGTGCCAGCAGCTTATCTCCTTGGGCTAGCGACTCCTACAATGAGCAGTTCTTC
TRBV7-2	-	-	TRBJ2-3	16	CASSLASSPATDTQYF	TGTGCCAGCAGCTTAGCGAGTTCCCCGGCCACAGATACGCAGTATTTT
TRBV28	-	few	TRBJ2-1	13	CASSVLATNEQFF	TGTGCCAGCAGTGTTCTAGCGACCAATGAGCAGTTCTTC
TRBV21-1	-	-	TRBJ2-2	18	CASSKGARQGANTGELFF	TGTGCCAGCAGCAAAGGCGCCCGACAGGGGGCGAACACCGGGGAGCTGTTTTTT
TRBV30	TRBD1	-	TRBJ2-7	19	CAWSDPTGFGTHATYEQYF	TGTGCCTGGAGTGACCCGACAGGGTTTGGTACCCATGCCACCTACGAGCAGTACTTC
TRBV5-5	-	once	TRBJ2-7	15	CASSTNGRNSYEQYF	TGTGCCAGCTCTACTAACGGCAGAAACTCCTACGAGCAGTACTTC
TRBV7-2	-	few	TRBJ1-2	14	CASSLSPDNYGYTF	TGTGCCAGCAGCTTGTCTCCGGACAACTATGGCTACACCTTC
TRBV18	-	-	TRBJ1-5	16	CASSPSIRNGNQPQHF	TGTGCCAGCTCACCTTCTATCCGGAATGGCAATCAGCCCCAGCATTTT
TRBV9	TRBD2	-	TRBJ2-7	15	CASSPGTSGDYEQYF	TGTGCCAGCAGCCCGGGGACTAGCGGAGATTACGAGCAGTACTTC
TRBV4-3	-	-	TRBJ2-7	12	CASSQGGYEQYF	TGCGCCAGCAGCCAAGGAGGATACGAGCAGTACTTC
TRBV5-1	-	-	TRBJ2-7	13	CASMADSSYEQYF	TGCGCCAGCATGGCGGACAGCTCCTACGAGCAGTACTTC
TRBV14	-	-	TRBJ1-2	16	CASSSDSNRINYGYTF	TGTGCCAGCAGCTCCGACAGTAACCGAATTAACTATGGCTACACCTTC
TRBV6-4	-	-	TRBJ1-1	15	CASSDSGGMNTEAFF	TGTGCCAGCAGTGACTCCGGGGGTATGAACACTGAAGCTTTCTTT
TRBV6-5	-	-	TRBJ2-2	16	CASSFLQGRLTGELFF	TGTGCCAGCAGTTTCCTACAGGGACGGTTAACCGGGGAGCTGTTTTTT
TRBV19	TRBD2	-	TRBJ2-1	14	CASSKGLDINEQFF	TGTGCCAGTAGTAAAGGACTAGATATCAATGAGCAGTTCTTC
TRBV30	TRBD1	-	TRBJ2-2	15	CAWNPGQSNTGELFF	TGTGCCTGGAACCCGGGACAGTCGAACACCGGGGAGCTGTTTTTT
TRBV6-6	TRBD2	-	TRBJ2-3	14	CASSYRGRVDTQYF	TGTGCCAGCAGTTATCGGGGGAGGGTAGATACGCAGTATTTT
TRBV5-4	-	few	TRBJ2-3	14	CASSLRRVPDTQYF	TGTGCCAGCAGTTTGAGAAGGGTCCCAGATACGCAGTATTTT
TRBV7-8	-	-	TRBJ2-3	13	CASSTAPTDTQYF	TGTGCCAGCAGCACCGCTCCCACAGATACGCAGTATTTT
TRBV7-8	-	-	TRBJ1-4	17	CASSLWGGDATNEKLFF	TGTGCCAGCAGCTTATGGGGCGGGGATGCAACTAATGAAAAACTGTTTTTT
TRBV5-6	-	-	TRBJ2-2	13	CASSPVSAGELFF	TGTGCCAGCAGCCCGGTTTCGGCCGGGGAGCTGTTTTTT
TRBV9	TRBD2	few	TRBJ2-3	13	CASALAGTDTQYF	TGTGCCAGCGCATTAGCGGGAACAGATACGCAGTATTTT
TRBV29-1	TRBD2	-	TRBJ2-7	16	CSEAPGLAGVEYEQYF	TGCAGCGAGGCGCCGGGACTAGCGGGAGTTGAATACGAGCAGTACTTC
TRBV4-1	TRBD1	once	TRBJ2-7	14	CASSQAGQGYEQYF	TGCGCCAGCAGCCAGGCGGGACAGGGATACGAGCAGTACTTC
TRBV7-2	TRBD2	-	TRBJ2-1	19	CASSLGATSGRDAYNEQFF	TGTGCCAGCAGCTTAGGAGCGACTAGCGGGAGGGATGCCTACAATGAGCAGTTCTTC
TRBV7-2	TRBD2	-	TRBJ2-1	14	CASSSSGRDNEQFF	TGTGCCAGCAGCTCTAGCGGGAGGGACAATGAGCAGTTCTTC
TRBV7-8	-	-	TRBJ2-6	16	CASSRGSGSGANVLTF	TGTGCCAGCAGCCGAGGATCAGGCTCTGGGGCCAACGTCCTGACTTTC
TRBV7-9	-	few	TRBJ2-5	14	CASSLDGDQETQYF	TGTGCCAGCAGCTTAGACGGGGACCAAGAGACCCAGTACTTC
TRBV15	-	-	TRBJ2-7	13	CATSRDLPYEQYF	TGTGCCACCAGCAGAGATTTGCCCTACGAGCAGTACTTC
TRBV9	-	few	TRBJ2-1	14	CASSVEAQVVEQFF	TGTGCCAGCAGCGTTGAAGCGCAGGTAGTTGAGCAGTTCTTC
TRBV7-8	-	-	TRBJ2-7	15	CASSFFVGSSYEQYF	TGTGCCAGCAGCTTCTTTGTGGGATCTTCCTACGAGCAGTACTTC
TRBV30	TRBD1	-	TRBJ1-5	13	CAWSGQENQPQHF	TGTGCCTGGAGCGGACAGGAGAATCAGCCCCAGCATTTT
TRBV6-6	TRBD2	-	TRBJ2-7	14	CASMLAGGPYEQYF	TGTGCCAGCATGCTAGCGGGAGGGCCCTACGAGCAGTACTTC
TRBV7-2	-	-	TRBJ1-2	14	CASSLAWDSGGYTF	TGTGCCAGCAGCTTAGCGTGGGATTCGGGAGGCTACACCTTC
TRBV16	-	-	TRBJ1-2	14	CASSPPDIHYGYTF	TGTGCCAGCAGCCCCCCGGACATTCACTATGGCTACACCTTC